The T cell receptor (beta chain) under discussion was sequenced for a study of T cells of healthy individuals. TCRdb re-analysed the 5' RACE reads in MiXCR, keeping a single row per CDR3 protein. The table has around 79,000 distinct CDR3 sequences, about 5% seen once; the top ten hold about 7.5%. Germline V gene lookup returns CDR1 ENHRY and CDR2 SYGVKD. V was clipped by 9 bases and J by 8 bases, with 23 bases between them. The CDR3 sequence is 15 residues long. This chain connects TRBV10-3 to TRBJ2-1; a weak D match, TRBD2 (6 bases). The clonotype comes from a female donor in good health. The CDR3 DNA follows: TGTGCCATGAACACACCGGGACTTTCGGGGGATGAGCAGTTCTTC. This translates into CAMNTPGLSGDEQFF.